The following is a T cell receptor (beta chain) sequence with its context. This clone was seen once. Its antigen is still unknown. There are no base qualities to consult, and no much larger clone falls within one base. The immunoSEQ Assay, a bias-controlled multiplex PCR, was used to amplify TCRbeta CDR3 regions from genomic DNA. The original methods were these. The number of nucleated cells in each sample was estimated by amplification of reference gene primers within the assay. To quantify the absolute abundance of each unique TCRbeta CDR3 rearrangement, sequence reads were collapsed and filtered. For each sample, productive Simpson clonality was calculated by taking the square root of Simpson's diversity index across productive rearrangements. TCRdb provides this immuneACCESS table in a form limited to in-frame rearrangements. Some clones are lacking; in checked studies, under half of them reflect an unresolved V gene, and why the rest are absent is not known. V, J and clone size were drawn from that table, and D and trimming were deduced from the DNA. The sample table lists around 190,000 clones, around 86% of them with a count of one. The ten top clones hold about 22% of the sample.

V is pared back by 5 bases and J by 4 bases, with 15 bases lying between the germline termini. Looking up the germline V gene yields CDR1 MDHEN and CDR2 SYDVKM. Counted from cysteine to phenylalanine, this CDR3 has 14 amino acids. CDR3 DNA only is kept here, 42 bases in frame from base 1. This entry comes from a study of blood T cell repertoires in COVID-19 (dated by TCRdb to the early 2020s). Some background on the complete study: Recovered participants in ImmuneRACE Cohort 3 were defined as having two consecutive negative NP/OP PCR tests, clearance from a healthcare professional, or resolution of symptoms. Samples from collaborators originated in the United States, Italy and Spain and spanned both the acute and convalescent phases of COVID-19. The prospective study material was composed of cDNA or gDNA derived from T cells, B-cell-depleted T cells, or PBMCs. Deeply sampled blood TCRbeta repertoires from subjects exposed to, actively infected with, or recovered from COVID-19 were included in the dataset. A freely available public database, intended as a resource for researchers studying the immune response to SARS-CoV-2, is where the repertoires were released. Samples came from the ongoing ImmuneRACE study (first 160 participants) plus 1,254 subjects from 6 global collaborators. A de-identified subject ID, COVID-19 status, age in years and sex were almost always included in the sample metadata. Where HLA class I and class II types were available, the types were taken from metadata supplied by the sample provider, not from assay-based typing. Broad study findings and their caveats: Clinical and demographic metadata were provided uncurated, with the amount varying by source and participant.

Participants in the prospective study were enrolled through a virtual design, were aged roughly 18 to 100 years, and lived in approximately 24 United States geographic areas. In the prospective study, participants were assigned to cohorts based on the clinical history participants reported in a screening survey and a study questionnaire. In the prospective study, whole blood, serum and a nasopharyngeal or oropharyngeal swab were collected from each participant by mobile phlebotomists. Participants in the prospective study had the option to provide additional blood draws and questionnaires over an approximately 2-month period. Blood samples from the prospective study were shipped frozen or at room temperature prior to DNA extraction.

The TCR originated in a woman between 40 and 55 years old in a cohort exposed to, infected with or recovered from COVID-19 (not recorded which). The sequence is built from TRBV28 and TRBJ2-7; the D segment could be TRBD2, given 6 matching bases. Sequencing was performed on PBMCs or T cells enriched from blood (not recorded which). The CDR3 reads as follows: CASSTDGGSYEQYF. The DNA sequence follows: TGTGCCAGCAGTACCGATGGAGGGTCTTACGAGCAGTACTTC.